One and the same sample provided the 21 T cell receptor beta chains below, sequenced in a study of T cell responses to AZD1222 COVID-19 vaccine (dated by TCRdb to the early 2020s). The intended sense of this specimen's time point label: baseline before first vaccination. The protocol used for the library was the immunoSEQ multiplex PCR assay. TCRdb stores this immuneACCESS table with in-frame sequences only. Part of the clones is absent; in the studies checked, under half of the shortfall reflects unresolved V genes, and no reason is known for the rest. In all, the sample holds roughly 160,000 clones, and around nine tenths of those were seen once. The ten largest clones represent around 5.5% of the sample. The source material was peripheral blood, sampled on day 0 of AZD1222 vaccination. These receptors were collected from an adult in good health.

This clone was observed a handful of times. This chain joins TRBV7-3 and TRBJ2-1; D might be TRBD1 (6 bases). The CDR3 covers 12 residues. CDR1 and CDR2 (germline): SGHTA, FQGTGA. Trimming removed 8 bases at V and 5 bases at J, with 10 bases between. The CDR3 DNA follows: TGTGCCAGCGGACAGACAAACAATGAGCAGTTCTTC. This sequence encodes CASGQTNNEQFF.

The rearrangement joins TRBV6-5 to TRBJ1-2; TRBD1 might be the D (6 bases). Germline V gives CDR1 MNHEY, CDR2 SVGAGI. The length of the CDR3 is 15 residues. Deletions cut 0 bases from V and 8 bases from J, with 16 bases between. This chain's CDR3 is CASSYSTGAVSGYTF. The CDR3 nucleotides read TGTGCCAGCAGTTACTCGACAGGAGCTGTATCGGGCTACACCTTC.

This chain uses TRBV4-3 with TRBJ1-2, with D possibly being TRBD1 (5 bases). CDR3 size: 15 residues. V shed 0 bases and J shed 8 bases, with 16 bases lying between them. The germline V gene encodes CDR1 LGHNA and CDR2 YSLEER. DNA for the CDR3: TGCGCCAGCAGCCAAGATTGGGGGAACTTGGGCGGCTACACCTTC. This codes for CASSQDWGNLGGYTF.

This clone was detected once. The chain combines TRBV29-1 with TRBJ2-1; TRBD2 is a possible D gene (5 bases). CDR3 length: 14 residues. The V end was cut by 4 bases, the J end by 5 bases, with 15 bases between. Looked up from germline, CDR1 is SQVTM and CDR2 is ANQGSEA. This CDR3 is CSVVQRQVDNEQFF. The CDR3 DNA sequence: TGCAGCGTTGTCCAGCGGCAGGTCGACAATGAGCAGTTCTTC.

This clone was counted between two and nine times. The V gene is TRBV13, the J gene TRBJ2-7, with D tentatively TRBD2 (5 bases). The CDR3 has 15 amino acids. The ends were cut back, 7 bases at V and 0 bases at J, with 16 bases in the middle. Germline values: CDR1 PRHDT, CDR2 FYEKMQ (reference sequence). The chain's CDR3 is CASNLKVGSSYEQYF. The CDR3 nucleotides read TGTGCCAGCAACCTAAAGGTGGGGAGCTCCTACGAGCAGTACTTC.

The CDR3 coding sequence is TGTGCCAGCAGTTTATCCAGGGGGCTGGGGTCTATGGAGTCACCCCTCCACTTT. Its protein is CASSLSRGLGSMESPLHF. The genes are TRBV28 and TRBJ1-6; 8 bases fit TRBD1. V gave up 1 base and J gave up 10 bases; unmatched junction bases: 15. CDR1 and CDR2 (germline): MDHEN, SYDVKM. This CDR3 is built from 18 residues. Supplemented by reference TRBV28 and TRBJ1-6, the full variable domain reads DVKVTQSSRYLVKRTGEKVFLECVQDMDHENMFWYRQDPGLGLRLIYFSYDVKMKEKGDIPEGYSVSREKKERFSLILESASTNQTSMYLCASSLSRGLGSMESPLHFGNGTRLTVT.

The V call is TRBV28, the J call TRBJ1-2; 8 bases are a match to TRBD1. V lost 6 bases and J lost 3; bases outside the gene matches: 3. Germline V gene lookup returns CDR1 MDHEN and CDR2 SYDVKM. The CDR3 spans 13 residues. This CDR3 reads CASRGQVYYGYTF. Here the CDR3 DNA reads TGTGCCAGCAGGGGACAGGTTTACTATGGCTACACCTTC.

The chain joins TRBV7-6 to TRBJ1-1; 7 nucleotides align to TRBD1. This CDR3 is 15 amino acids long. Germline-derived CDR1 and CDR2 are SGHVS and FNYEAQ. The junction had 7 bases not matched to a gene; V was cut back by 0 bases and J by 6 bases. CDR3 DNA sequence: TGTGCCAGCAGCTTAGCAGGGGGCGCGAGCGCTGAAGCTTTCTTT. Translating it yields CASSLAGGASAEAFF.

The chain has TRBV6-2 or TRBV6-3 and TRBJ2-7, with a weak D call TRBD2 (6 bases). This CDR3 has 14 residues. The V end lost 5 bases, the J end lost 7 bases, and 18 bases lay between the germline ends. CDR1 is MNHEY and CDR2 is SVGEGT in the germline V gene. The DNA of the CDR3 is TGTGCCAGCAGTCGGGGCGAACCTCGGGGGGAGCAGTACTTC. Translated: CASSRGEPRGEQYF.

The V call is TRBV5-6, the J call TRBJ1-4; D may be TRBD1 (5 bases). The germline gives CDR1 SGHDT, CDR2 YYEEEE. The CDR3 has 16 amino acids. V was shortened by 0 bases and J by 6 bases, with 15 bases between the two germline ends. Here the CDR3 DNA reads TGTGCCAGCAGCTTGGGACAGATTACGAAGCATGAAAAACTGTTTTTT. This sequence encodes CASSLGQITKHEKLFF.

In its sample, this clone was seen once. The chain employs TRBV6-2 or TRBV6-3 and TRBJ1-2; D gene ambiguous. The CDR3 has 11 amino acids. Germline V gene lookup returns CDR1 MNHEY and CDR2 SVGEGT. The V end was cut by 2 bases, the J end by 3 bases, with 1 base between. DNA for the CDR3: TGTGCCAGCAGTTACCACTATGGCTACACCTTC. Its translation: CASSYHYGYTF.

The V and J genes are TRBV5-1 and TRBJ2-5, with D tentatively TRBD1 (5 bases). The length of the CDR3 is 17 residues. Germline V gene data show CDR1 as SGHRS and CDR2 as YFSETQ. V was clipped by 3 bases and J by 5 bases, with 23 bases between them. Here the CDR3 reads CASSSRIRVNGAETQYF. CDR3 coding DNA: TGCGCCAGCAGCTCGAGAATCAGGGTTAATGGTGCGGAGACCCAGTACTTC.

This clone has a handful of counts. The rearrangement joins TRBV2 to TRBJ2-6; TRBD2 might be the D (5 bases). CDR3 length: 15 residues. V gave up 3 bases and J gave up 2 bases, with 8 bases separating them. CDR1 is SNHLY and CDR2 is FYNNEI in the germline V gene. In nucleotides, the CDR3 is TGTGCCAGCAGTGATTGGGGAGCTGGGGCCAACGTCCTGACTTTC. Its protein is CASSDWGAGANVLTF. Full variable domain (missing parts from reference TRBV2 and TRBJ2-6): EPEVTQTPSHQVTQMGQEVILRCVPISNHLYFYWYRQILGQKVEFLVSFYNNEISEKSEIFDDQFSVERPDGSNFTLKIRSTKLEDSAMYFCASSDWGAGANVLTFGAGSRLTVL.

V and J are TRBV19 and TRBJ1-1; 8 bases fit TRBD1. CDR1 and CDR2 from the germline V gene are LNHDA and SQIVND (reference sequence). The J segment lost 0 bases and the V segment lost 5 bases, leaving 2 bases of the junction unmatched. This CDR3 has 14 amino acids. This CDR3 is CASSLGQVNTEAFF. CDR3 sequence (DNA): TGTGCCAGTAGTTTGGGACAGGTGAACACTGAAGCTTTCTTT.

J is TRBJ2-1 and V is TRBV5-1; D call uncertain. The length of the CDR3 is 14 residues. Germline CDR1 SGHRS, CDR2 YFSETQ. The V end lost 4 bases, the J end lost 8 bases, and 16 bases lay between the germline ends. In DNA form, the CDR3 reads TGCGCCAGCAGCGCTACCCTCAGCGCAGATGAGCAGTTCTTC. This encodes CASSATLSADEQFF.

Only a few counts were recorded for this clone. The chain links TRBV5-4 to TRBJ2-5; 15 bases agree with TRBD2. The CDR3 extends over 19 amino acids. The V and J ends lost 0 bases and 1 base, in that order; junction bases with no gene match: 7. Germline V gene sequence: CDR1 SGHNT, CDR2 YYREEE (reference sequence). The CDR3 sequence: CASSLDFGTSGGTQETQYF. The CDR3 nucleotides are TGTGCCAGCAGCTTGGATTTTGGGACTAGCGGGGGGACCCAAGAGACCCAGTACTTC. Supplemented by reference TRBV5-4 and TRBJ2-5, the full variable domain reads ETGVTQSPTHLIKTRGQQVTLRCSSQSGHNTVSWYQQALGQGPQFIFQYYREEENGRGNFPPRFSGLQFPNYSSELNVNALELDDSALYLCASSLDFGTSGGTQETQYFGPGTRLLVL.

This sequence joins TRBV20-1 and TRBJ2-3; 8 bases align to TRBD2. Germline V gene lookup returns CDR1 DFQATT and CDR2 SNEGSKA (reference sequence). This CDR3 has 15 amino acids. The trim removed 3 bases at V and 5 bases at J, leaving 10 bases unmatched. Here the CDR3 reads CSASNYGGAGDTQYF. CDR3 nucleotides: TGCAGTGCTAGTAACTACGGGGGGGCCGGAGATACGCAGTATTTT.

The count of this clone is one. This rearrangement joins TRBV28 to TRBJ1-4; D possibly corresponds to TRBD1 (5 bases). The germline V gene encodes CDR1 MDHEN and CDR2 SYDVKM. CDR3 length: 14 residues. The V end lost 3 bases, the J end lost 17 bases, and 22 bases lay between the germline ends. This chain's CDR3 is CASSFSGLGGTYFF. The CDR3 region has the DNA TGTGCCAGCAGTTTTTCGGGATTGGGGGGAACATATTTTTTT.

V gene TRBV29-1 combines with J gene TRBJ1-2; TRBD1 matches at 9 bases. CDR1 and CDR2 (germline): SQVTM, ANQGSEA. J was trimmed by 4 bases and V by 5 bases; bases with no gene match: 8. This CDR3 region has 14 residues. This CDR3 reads CSVLTGGRSYGYTF. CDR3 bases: TGCAGCGTTTTAACAGGGGGCCGGAGCTATGGCTACACCTTC.

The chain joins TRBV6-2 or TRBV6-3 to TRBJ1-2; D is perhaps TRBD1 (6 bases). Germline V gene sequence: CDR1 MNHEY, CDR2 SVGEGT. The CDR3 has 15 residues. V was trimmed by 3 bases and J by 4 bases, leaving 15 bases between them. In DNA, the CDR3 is TGTGCCAGCAGTTATGATGGGGGCCTAGCCTATGGCTACACCTTC. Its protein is CASSYDGGLAYGYTF.

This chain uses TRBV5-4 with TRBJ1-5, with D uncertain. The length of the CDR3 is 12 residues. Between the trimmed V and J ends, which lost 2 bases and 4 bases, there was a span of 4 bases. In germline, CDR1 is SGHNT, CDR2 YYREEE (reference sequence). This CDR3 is CASSLPNQPQHF. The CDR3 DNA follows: TGTGCCAGCAGCTTACCGAATCAGCCCCAGCATTTT.